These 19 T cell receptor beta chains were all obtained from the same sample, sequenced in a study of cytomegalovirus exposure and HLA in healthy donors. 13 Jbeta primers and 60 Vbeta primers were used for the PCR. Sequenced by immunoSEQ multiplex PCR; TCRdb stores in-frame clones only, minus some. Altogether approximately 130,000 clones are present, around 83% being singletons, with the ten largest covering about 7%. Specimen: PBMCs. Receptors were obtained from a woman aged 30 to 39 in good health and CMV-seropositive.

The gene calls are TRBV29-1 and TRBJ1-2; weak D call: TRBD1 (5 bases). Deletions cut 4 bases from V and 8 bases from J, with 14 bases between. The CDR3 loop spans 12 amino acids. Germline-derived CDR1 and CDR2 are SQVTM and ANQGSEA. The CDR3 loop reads CSVGAGRSGYTF. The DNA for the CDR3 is TGCAGCGTTGGGGCAGGGCGTTCAGGCTACACCTTC.

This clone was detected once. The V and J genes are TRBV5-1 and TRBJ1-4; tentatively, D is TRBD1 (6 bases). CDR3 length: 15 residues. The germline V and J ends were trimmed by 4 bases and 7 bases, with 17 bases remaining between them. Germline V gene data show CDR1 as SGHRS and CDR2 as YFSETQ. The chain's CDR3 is CASSLLGIRGEKLFF. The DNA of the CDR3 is TGCGCCAGCAGCCTGCTCGGGATCAGGGGTGAAAAACTGTTTTTT.

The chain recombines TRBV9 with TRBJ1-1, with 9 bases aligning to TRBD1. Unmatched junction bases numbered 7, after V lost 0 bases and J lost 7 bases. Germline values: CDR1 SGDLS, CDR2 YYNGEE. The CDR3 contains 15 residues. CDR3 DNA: TGTGCCAGCAGCGTAGCCCCGGGACAGGGCCTTGAAGCTTTCTTT. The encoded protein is CASSVAPGQGLEAFF. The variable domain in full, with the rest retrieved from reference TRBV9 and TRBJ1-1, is DSGVTQTPKHLITATGQRVTLRCSPRSGDLSVYWYQQSLDQGLQFLIQYYNGEERAKGNILERFSAQQFPDLHSELNLSSLELGDSALYFCASSVAPGQGLEAFFGQGTRLTVV.

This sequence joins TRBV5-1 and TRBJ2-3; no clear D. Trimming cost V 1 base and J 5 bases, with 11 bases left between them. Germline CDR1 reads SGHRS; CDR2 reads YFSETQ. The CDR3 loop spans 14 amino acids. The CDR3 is CASSLIPTGDTQYF. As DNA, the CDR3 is TGCGCCAGCAGCTTGATTCCGACGGGAGATACGCAGTATTTT.

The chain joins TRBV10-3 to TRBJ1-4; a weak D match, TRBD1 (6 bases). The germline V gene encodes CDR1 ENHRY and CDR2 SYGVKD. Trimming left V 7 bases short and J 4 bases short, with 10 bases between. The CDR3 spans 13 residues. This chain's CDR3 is CAITTGLNEKLFF. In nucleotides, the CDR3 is TGTGCCATCACAACAGGGCTTAATGAAAAACTGTTTTTT.

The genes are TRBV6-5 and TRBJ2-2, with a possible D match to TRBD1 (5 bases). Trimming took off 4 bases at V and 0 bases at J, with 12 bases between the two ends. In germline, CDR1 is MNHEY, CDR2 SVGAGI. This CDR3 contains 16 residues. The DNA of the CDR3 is TGTGCCAGCAGTTCCCAGGGCGGTTCGAACACCGGGGAGCTGTTTTTT. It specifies CASSSQGGSNTGELFF.

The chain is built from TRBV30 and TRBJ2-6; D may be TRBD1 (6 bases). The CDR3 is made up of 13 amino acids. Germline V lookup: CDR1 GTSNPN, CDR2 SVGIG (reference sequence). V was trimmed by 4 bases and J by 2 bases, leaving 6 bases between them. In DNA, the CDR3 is TGTGCCTGGAACAGGGCTGGGGCCAACGTCCTGACTTTC. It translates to CAWNRAGANVLTF. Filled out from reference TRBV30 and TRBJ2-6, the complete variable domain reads SQTIHQWPATLVQPVGSPLSLECTVEGTSNPNLYWYRQAAGRGLQLLFYSVGIGQISSEVPQNLSASRPQDRQFILSSKKLLLSDSGFYLCAWNRAGANVLTFGAGSRLTVL.

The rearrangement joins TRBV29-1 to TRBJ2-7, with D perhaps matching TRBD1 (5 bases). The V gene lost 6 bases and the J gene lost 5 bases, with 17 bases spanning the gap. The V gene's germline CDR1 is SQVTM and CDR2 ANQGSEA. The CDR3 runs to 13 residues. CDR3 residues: CSVVRVQENEQYF. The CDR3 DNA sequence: TGCAGCGTAGTCAGGGTGCAGGAAAACGAGCAGTACTTC.

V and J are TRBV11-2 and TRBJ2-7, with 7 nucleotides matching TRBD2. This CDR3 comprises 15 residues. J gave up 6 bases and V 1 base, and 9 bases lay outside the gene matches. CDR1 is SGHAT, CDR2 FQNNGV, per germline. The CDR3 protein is CASSLVTGGGVEQYF. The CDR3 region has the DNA TGTGCCAGCAGCTTAGTTACGGGGGGAGGCGTCGAGCAGTACTTC.

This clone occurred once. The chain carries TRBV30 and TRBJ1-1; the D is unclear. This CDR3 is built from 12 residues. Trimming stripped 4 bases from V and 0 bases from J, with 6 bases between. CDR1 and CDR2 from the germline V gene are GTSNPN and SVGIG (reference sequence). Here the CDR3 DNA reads TGTGCCTGGAACAGTATGAACACTGAAGCTTTCTTT. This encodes CAWNSMNTEAFF.

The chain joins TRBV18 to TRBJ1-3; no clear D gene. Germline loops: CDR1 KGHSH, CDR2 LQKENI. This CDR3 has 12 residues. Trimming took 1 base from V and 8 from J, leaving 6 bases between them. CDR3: CASSPREDTIYF. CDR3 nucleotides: TGTGCCAGCTCACCACGGGAGGACACCATATATTTT.

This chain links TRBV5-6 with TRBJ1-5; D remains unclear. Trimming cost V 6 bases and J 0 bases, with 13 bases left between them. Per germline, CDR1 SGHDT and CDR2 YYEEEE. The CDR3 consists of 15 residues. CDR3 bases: TGTGCCAGCACCCTAGGAGGGTATAGCAATCAGCCCCAGCATTTT. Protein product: CASTLGGYSNQPQHF.

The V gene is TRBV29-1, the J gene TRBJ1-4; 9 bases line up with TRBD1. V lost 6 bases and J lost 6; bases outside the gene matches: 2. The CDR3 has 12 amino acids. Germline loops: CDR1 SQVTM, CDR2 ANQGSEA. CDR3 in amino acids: CSVWTGDEKLFF. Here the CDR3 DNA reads TGCAGCGTATGGACAGGGGATGAAAAACTGTTTTTT.

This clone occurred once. CDR3 sequence (DNA): TGTGCCAGCAATTCAGGACAGCTGATCTACGAGCAGTACTTC. It yields the protein CASNSGQLIYEQYF. The genes are TRBV2 and TRBJ2-7; TRBD1 is a possible D gene (6 bases). Germline loops: CDR1 SNHLY, CDR2 FYNNEI. The length of the CDR3 is 14 residues. The germline V and J ends were trimmed by 7 bases and 3 bases, with 16 bases remaining between them.

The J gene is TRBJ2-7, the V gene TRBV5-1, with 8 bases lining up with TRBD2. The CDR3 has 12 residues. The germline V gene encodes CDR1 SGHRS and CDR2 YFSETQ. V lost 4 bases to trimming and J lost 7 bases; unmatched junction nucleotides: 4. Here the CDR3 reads CASSPTSAEQYF. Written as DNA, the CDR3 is TGCGCCAGCAGCCCGACTAGCGCTGAGCAGTACTTC.

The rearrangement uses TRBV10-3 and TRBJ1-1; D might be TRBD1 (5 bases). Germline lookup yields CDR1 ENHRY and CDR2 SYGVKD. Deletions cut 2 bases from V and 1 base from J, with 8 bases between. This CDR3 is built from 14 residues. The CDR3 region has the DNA TGTGCCATCAGTGAGGGGGCACAGAACACTGAAGCTTTCTTT. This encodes CAISEGAQNTEAFF.

The CDR3 here is CASSFTSGRADEQFF. CDR3 bases: TGTGCCAGCAGCTTTACTAGCGGGAGGGCCGATGAGCAGTTCTTC. The chain carries TRBV7-9 and TRBJ2-1; 13 bases are a match to TRBD2. From germline, CDR1 is SEHNR and CDR2 FQNEAQ (reference sequence). CDR3 size: 15 residues. The J segment lost 8 bases and the V segment lost 3 bases, leaving 4 bases of the junction unmatched.

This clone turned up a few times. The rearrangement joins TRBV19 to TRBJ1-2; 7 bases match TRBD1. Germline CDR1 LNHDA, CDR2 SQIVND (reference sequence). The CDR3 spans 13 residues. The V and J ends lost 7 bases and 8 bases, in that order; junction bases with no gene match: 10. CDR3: CASKIRGAYGYTF. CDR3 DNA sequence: TGTGCCAGTAAAATCAGGGGGGCATACGGCTACACCTTC.

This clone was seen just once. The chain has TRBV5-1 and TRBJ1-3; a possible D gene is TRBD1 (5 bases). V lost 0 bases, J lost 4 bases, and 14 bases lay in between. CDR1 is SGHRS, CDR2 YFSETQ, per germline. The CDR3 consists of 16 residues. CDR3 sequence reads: CASSLAELGLGNTIYF. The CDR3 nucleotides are TGCGCCAGCAGCTTGGCTGAACTGGGGCTAGGAAACACCATATATTTT. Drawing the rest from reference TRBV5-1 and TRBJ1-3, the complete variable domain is KAGVTQTPRYLIKTRGQQVTLSCSPISGHRSVSWYQQTPGQGLQFLFEYFSETQRNKGNFPGRFSGRQFSNSRSEMNVSTLELGDSALYLCASSLAELGLGNTIYFGEGSWLTVV.